This TCR beta chain was documented in a study of control samples from healthy donors and cancer patients. Generated by immunoSEQ multiplex PCR, the TCRdb table keeps only in-frame clones and is missing some. The sample includes about 180,000 clones, approximately 94% of them seen just once. The V and J ends lost 9 bases and 5 bases, in that order; junction bases with no gene match: 12. The CDR3 consists of 15 residues. Germline V gives CDR1 MDHEN, CDR2 SYDVKM. Sequenced material: blood. This clonotype was obtained from a man aged 25-45 years in good health. The rearrangement joins TRBV28 to TRBJ1-4, with 7 bases aligning to TRBD1. DNA for the CDR3: TGTGCCAGGACTCGCCGGGACAGCCCAAATGAAAAACTGTTTTTT. Translation gives CARTRRDSPNEKLFF. The full variable domain, with the rest looked up from reference TRBV28 and TRBJ1-4, is DVKVTQSSRYLVKRTGEKVFLECVQDMDHENMFWYRQDPGLGLRLIYFSYDVKMKEKGDIPEGYSVSREKKERFSLILESASTNQTSMYLCARTRRDSPNEKLFFGSGTQLSVL.